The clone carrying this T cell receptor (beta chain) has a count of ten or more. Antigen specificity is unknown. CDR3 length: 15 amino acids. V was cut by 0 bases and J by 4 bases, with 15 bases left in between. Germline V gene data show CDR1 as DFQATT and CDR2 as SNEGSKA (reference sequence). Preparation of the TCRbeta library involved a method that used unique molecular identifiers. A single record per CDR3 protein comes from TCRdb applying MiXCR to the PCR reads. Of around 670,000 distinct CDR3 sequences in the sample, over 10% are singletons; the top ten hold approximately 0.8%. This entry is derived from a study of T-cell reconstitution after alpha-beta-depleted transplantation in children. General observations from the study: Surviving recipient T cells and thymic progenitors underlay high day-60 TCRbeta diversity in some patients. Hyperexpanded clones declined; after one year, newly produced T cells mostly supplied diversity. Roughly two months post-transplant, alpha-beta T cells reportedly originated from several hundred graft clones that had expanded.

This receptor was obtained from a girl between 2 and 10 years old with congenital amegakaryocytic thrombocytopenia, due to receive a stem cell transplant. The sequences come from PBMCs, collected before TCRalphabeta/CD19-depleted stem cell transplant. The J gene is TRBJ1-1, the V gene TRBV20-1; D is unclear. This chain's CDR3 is CSARDLGEGGTEAFF. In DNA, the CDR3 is TGCAGTGCTAGAGATCTCGGGGAGGGCGGCACTGAAGCTTTCTTT.